Following are 19 T cell receptor beta chains from one sample sequenced in a study of cytomegalovirus exposure and HLA in healthy donors. Profiling relied on immunoSEQ multiplex PCR, and the TCRdb table lists in-frame clones only, not all of them. The repertoire holds 76,000 or so clones, with roughly 94% as singletons. The specimen sequenced was PBMCs. The receptors stem from a woman younger than 30 in good health and CMV-seronegative.

The J gene is TRBJ2-1, the V gene TRBV5-4, with a weak D call TRBD2 (7 bases). This CDR3 spans 14 amino acids. CDR1 is SGHNT and CDR2 is YYREEE in the germline V gene (reference sequence). Trimming stripped 4 bases from V and 4 bases from J, with 12 bases between. The CDR3 here is CASSGGGRYNEQFF. The CDR3 coding sequence is TGTGCCAGCAGCGGGGGGGGCAGATACAATGAGCAGTTCTTC. Filled out from reference TRBV5-4 and TRBJ2-1, the complete variable domain reads ETGVTQSPTHLIKTRGQQVTLRCSSQSGHNTVSWYQQALGQGPQFIFQYYREEENGRGNFPPRFSGLQFPNYSSELNVNALELDDSALYLCASSGGGRYNEQFFGPGTRLTVL.

This chain connects TRBV12-5 to TRBJ2-1, with 7 bases identical to TRBD2. CDR1 and CDR2 (germline): LGHNT, FRNRAP. The CDR3 contains 18 residues. The trim removed 0 bases at V and 5 bases at J, leaving 13 bases unmatched. CDR3 DNA sequence: TGTGCTAGTGGTTTGGTACTGTTGGGGGAGGGCCATCACAATGAGCAGTTCTTC. This sequence encodes CASGLVLLGEGHHNEQFF.

J is TRBJ1-4 and V is TRBV6-5; D is unresolved. The germline gives CDR1 MNHEY, CDR2 SVGAGI. There are 13 residues in the CDR3. Trimming cost V 2 bases and J 8 bases, with 9 bases left between them. This CDR3 reads CASSYRESEKLFF. As DNA, the CDR3 is TGTGCCAGCAGTTACAGAGAAAGCGAAAAACTGTTTTTT.

This rearrangement joins TRBV27 to TRBJ2-7; TRBD1 is a possible D gene (6 bases). Trimming cost V 7 bases and J 3 bases, with 10 bases left between them. Germline V gene data show CDR1 as MNHEY and CDR2 as SMNVEV (reference sequence). This CDR3 region has 12 residues. The DNA of the CDR3 is TGTGCCAGCACCCCCAGGGGCTACGAGCAGTACTTC. It specifies CASTPRGYEQYF.

The V call is TRBV30, the J call TRBJ2-1, with D possibly TRBD2 on 5 matching bases. The CDR3 covers 12 residues. CDR1 and CDR2 from the germline V gene are GTSNPN and SVGIG (reference sequence). The V gene lost 0 bases and the J gene lost 9 bases, with 9 bases spanning the gap. In DNA, the CDR3 is TGTGCCTGGAGTGTACAAGGAGGTGAGCAGTTCTTC. It is translated as CAWSVQGGEQFF. The full variable domain, completed using reference TRBV30 and TRBJ2-1, is SQTIHQWPATLVQPVGSPLSLECTVEGTSNPNLYWYRQAAGRGLQLLFYSVGIGQISSEVPQNLSASRPQDRQFILSSKKLLLSDSGFYLCAWSVQGGEQFFGPGTRLTVL.

The chain has TRBV6-1 and TRBJ2-1; 9 bases line up with TRBD1. Germline CDR1 MNHNS, CDR2 SASEGT. The V and J ends lost 2 bases and 2 bases, in that order; junction bases with no gene match: 28. This CDR3 spans 24 amino acids. In DNA, the CDR3 is TGTGCCAGCAGTGAATCGCTTCCTCTTTCGCCGGGACAGGGAGTTTTACTCACCTACAATGAGCAGTTCTTC. Translating it yields CASSESLPLSPGQGVLLTYNEQFF.

V and J are TRBV19 and TRBJ2-1; the match to TRBD2 covers 12 bases. From germline, CDR1 is LNHDA and CDR2 SQIVND (reference sequence). The CDR3 sequence is 18 residues long. The V segment lost 5 bases and the J segment 0 bases; nucleotides outside the gene matches: 8. In DNA form, the CDR3 reads TGTGCCAGTAGTCCCACTAGCGGGGGGCCACACTCCTACAATGAGCAGTTCTTC. Protein product: CASSPTSGGPHSYNEQFF.

CDR3 sequence (DNA): TGTGCCAGCAGCTGGGACAGAAGCACAGATACGCAGTATTTT. Its protein is CASSWDRSTDTQYF. This chain connects TRBV5-4 to TRBJ2-3; 7 nucleotides match TRBD1. Losses at the gene ends were 3 bases for V and 0 bases for J; bases not matched to a gene: 1. Per germline, CDR1 SGHNT and CDR2 YYREEE (reference sequence). The CDR3 contains 14 residues. Complete variable domain (other parts from reference TRBV5-4 and TRBJ2-3): ETGVTQSPTHLIKTRGQQVTLRCSSQSGHNTVSWYQQALGQGPQFIFQYYREEENGRGNFPPRFSGLQFPNYSSELNVNALELDDSALYLCASSWDRSTDTQYFGPGTRLTVL.

V is TRBV11-2 and J is TRBJ1-3, with TRBD1 matching over 7 bases. V shed 1 base and J 2 bases; nucleotides not matched to a gene: 2. Germline assignment: CDR1 SGHAT and CDR2 FQNNGV. The CDR3 contains 15 residues. CDR3 sequence (DNA): TGTGCCAGCAGCTTAGCGACAGGGCCTGGAAACACCATATATTTT. Protein: CASSLATGPGNTIYF.

V usage is TRBV29-1 and J usage is TRBJ2-7; 10 bases align to TRBD2. V lost 6 bases to trimming and J lost 4 bases; unmatched junction nucleotides: 12. Germline V gene sequence: CDR1 SQVTM, CDR2 ANQGSEA. This CDR3 contains 15 residues. The CDR3 DNA reads as TGCAGCGTGAAACCGGTATTAGCGGGAGGATACGAGCAGTACTTC. This encodes CSVKPVLAGGYEQYF.

This clone came up once. The chain carries TRBV7-6 and TRBJ2-7, with 8 bases fitting TRBD1. Trimming at V came to 3 bases and at J to 3 bases, leaving 7 bases not matched to a gene. The CDR3 has 15 amino acids. Germline CDR1 is SGHVS and CDR2 is FNYEAQ. In DNA form, the CDR3 reads TGTGCCAGCAGCTTTGGGGACAGGCGACTCTACGAGCAGTACTTC. This gives the protein CASSFGDRRLYEQYF.

The V call is TRBV5-4, the J call TRBJ2-4; maybe TRBD1 (6 bases). This CDR3 comprises 13 residues. Trimming removed 2 bases at V and 7 bases at J, with 10 bases between. CDR1 and CDR2 from the germline V gene are SGHNT and YYREEE (reference sequence). CDR3 amino acids: CASSLQGVNIQYF. In DNA, the CDR3 is TGTGCCAGCAGCTTACAGGGAGTGAACATTCAGTACTTC.

The V gene is TRBV11-2, the J gene TRBJ1-1; D ambiguous. This CDR3 region has 15 residues. CDR1 and CDR2 from the germline V gene are SGHAT and FQNNGV. Trimming removed 1 base from V and 3 bases from J, with 12 bases in between. CDR3 coding DNA: TGTGCCAGCAGCTTAGGGGAGGGTTTTCACACTGAAGCTTTCTTT. Translating it yields CASSLGEGFHTEAFF.

This clone was detected once. The chain joins TRBV5-1 to TRBJ2-3, with TRBD2 identical over 15 bases. The CDR3 loop spans 16 amino acids. V lost 3 bases to trimming and J lost 4 bases; unmatched junction nucleotides: 3. Per the germline V gene, CDR1 is SGHRS and CDR2 is YFSETQ. The CDR3 bases are TGCGCCAGCAGCTCCGGGACTAGCGGGGGGCCAGATACGCAGTATTTT. Its translation: CASSSGTSGGPDTQYF.

This clone was detected a few times. Other DNA sequences in the sample encode the same CDR3. This chain connects TRBV6-4 to TRBJ2-3; the match to TRBD2 covers 12 bases. The trim removed 3 bases at V and 3 bases at J, leaving 1 base unmatched. Germline V lookup: CDR1 MRHNA, CDR2 SNTAGT. The CDR3 totals 15 residues. The CDR3 DNA reads as TGTGCCAGCAGTGAGGGGACTAGCGGGACAGATACGCAGTATTTT. Its translation is CASSEGTSGTDTQYF.

The V and J genes are TRBV9 and TRBJ2-2; no firm D call. Germline CDR1 and CDR2: SGDLS and YYNGEE. The CDR3 spans 11 residues. V lost 0 bases, J lost 9 bases, and 3 bases lay in between. The CDR3 spells CASSVGRELFF. CDR3 sequence (DNA): TGTGCCAGCAGCGTAGGGCGGGAGCTGTTTTTT.

V is TRBV7-6 and J is TRBJ1-3; D gene uncertain. Trimming removed 5 bases from V and 0 bases from J, with 20 bases in between. Germline V CDR1 and CDR2: SGHVS, FNYEAQ. The CDR3 has 18 residues. CDR3: CASSLLTGFVDSGNTIYF. The CDR3 DNA sequence: TGTGCCAGCAGCCTCCTTACGGGGTTTGTAGACTCTGGAAACACCATATATTTT.

This clone appeared a single time. This chain connects TRBV7-6 to TRBJ2-2; maybe TRBD1 (6 bases). Germline lookup yields CDR1 SGHVS and CDR2 FNYEAQ. The CDR3 runs 16 residues. Trimming pared 5 bases from V and 0 bases from J, leaving 13 bases between. CDR3 region: CASSPQGSPNTGELFF. The DNA for the CDR3 is TGTGCCAGCAGCCCACAGGGATCCCCGAACACCGGGGAGCTGTTTTTT.

This chain joins TRBV2 and TRBJ2-3, with TRBD2 matching 14 bases. The ends lost 4 bases at V and 7 bases at J; junction bases unmatched: 4. Germline CDR1 SNHLY, CDR2 FYNNEI. The CDR3 has 15 residues. The DNA for the CDR3 is TGTGCCAGCAGTGGGACTAGCGGGAGGTCTCATACGCAGTATTTT. Amino acids: CASSGTSGRSHTQYF.